Given below is one T cell receptor beta chain in context. Its antigen is as yet unknown. Sequencing used immunoSEQ multiplex PCR; TCRdb keeps in-frame clones, though not all of them. The sample comprises fewer than 20,000 clones, about two thirds of which are singletons, and approximately 10% rests with the top ten. CDR3 length: 16 residues. V shed 0 bases, J shed 3 bases, and the junction held 3 bases outside the gene matches. Germline V gene data show CDR1 as SGHDT and CDR2 as YYEEEE. This entry is derived from a study of T cell clonotyping in hematopoietic cell transplantation. Study conclusions and caveats: Graft donor and pretransplant recipient Inverse Simpson Index values predicted broader posttransplant TCR diversity. After transplant, recipient diversity fell while pathologically expanded clonotypes grew through day 180. CD4 and CD8 repertoire contributions could not be separated without sorting.

The V gene is TRBV5-6, the J gene TRBJ2-2; 9 positions match TRBD2. Sample: peripheral blood mononuclear cells. The receptor was derived from a woman in her sixties in good health. Some clones in this sample may be carry-over from other donors' samples. The CDR3 DNA follows: TGTGCCAGCAGCTTGGGGAGCGGGGGGCACACCGGGGAGCTGTTTTTT. It is translated as CASSLGSGGHTGELFF.